These 32 T cell receptor beta chains originate from one sample sequenced in a study of cytomegalovirus exposure and HLA in healthy donors. PCR primers comprised 60 Vbeta and 13 Jbeta primers. Libraries were prepared by immunoSEQ multiplex PCR; TCRdb keeps only in-frame clonotypes and omits some of them. The sample lists under 200,000 clones; 76% were seen once. Sequenced material: PBMCs. Receptors originate from a female donor in good health and CMV-seronegative.

A word on this clone: Other DNA sequences in the same sample also yield this CDR3. CDR3 protein: CSVGTGATYEQYF. The CDR3 DNA reads as TGCAGCGTTGGAACAGGGGCCACCTACGAGCAGTACTTC. The rearrangement joins TRBV29-1 to TRBJ2-7; 7 nucleotides match TRBD1. V trimming: 4 bases; J trimming: 2 bases; junction bases outside the gene matches: 5. The CDR3 extends over 13 amino acids. Germline CDR1 reads SQVTM; CDR2 reads ANQGSEA.

The chain recombines TRBV4-3 with TRBJ1-2; 8 nucleotides agree with TRBD1. The germline V gene encodes CDR1 LGHNA and CDR2 YSLEER. J was trimmed by 6 bases and V by 0 bases; bases with no gene match: 6. The CDR3 loop spans 15 amino acids. In nucleotides, the CDR3 is TGCGCCAGCAGCCAAGATCCCCCAGGGGGCGATGGCTACACCTTC. Amino acid sequence: CASSQDPPGGDGYTF.

The chain is built from TRBV7-9 and TRBJ2-2; 8 positions match TRBD1. V lost 4 bases and J lost 1; bases outside the gene matches: 2. From germline, CDR1 is SEHNR and CDR2 FQNEAQ (reference sequence). The CDR3 is made up of 15 amino acids. CDR3 region: CASSSRGLNTGELFF. As DNA, the CDR3 is TGTGCCAGCAGCTCCAGGGGGCTGAACACCGGGGAGCTGTTTTTT.

This clone was found a few times. The rearrangement links TRBV11-2 to TRBJ2-5, with D possibly TRBD1 on 6 matching bases. The CDR3 totals 15 residues. Germline CDR1 is SGHAT and CDR2 is FQNNGV. V lost 5 bases and J 4 bases, leaving 17 bases between the germline ends. CDR3 DNA: TGTGCCAGCAGCCCTATGGGGGCAGTTGGAGAGACCCAGTACTTC. This gives the protein CASSPMGAVGETQYF.

This chain connects TRBV5-1 to TRBJ2-3; D is unresolved. V lost 2 bases and J 2 bases, leaving 9 bases between the germline ends. Germline V gene sequence: CDR1 SGHRS, CDR2 YFSETQ. The CDR3 is made up of 14 amino acids. The CDR3 protein is CASSLDHYTDTQYF. CDR3 bases: TGCGCCAGCAGCTTAGACCACTACACAGATACGCAGTATTTT. Using reference TRBV5-1 and TRBJ2-3 for the parts outside the CDR3, the full variable domain is KAGVTQTPRYLIKTRGQQVTLSCSPISGHRSVSWYQQTPGQGLQFLFEYFSETQRNKGNFPGRFSGRQFSNSRSEMNVSTLELGDSALYLCASSLDHYTDTQYFGPGTRLTVL.

In its sample, this clone was seen a few times. J is TRBJ2-1 and V is TRBV27; TRBD2 matches at 12 bases. The germline gives CDR1 MNHEY, CDR2 SMNVEV (reference sequence). The CDR3 sequence is 20 residues long. The V segment lost 2 bases and the J segment 1 base; nucleotides outside the gene matches: 12. DNA of the CDR3: TGTGCCAGCAGTTTAATGCCTAGCGGGAGGGCAGGGGCTTCCTACAATGAGCAGTTCTTC. Encoded protein: CASSLMPSGRAGASYNEQFF.

V gene TRBV6-1 combines with J gene TRBJ1-4, with D unresolved. CDR3 length: 14 amino acids. The germline V gene encodes CDR1 MNHNS and CDR2 SASEGT. Between the trimmed V and J ends, which lost 6 bases and 1 base, there was a span of 9 bases. The CDR3 loop is CASRATETNEKLFF. For the CDR3, the DNA is TGTGCCAGCAGAGCAACAGAAACTAATGAAAAACTGTTTTTT.

The V gene is TRBV21-1, the J gene TRBJ1-1; the table's TRBD1 call for D was not verified on the DNA. TRBV21-1 is described as a pseudogene. The CDR3 is 15 residues long. CDR3 nucleotides: TGTGCCAGCAGCAAAGACGAGACAGGAGACTCTGAAGCTTTCTTT. Translation: CASSKDETGDSEAFF.

There are a few counts of this clone. The rearrangement joins TRBV7-9 to TRBJ2-2; maybe TRBD2 (6 bases). V shed 2 bases and J shed 1 base, with 11 bases lying between them. CDR3 length: 16 residues. Germline lookup yields CDR1 SEHNR and CDR2 FQNEAQ (reference sequence). DNA of the CDR3: TGTGCCAGCAGCTTAAGTTCCGGGGGGAACACCGGGGAGCTGTTTTTT. Its protein product is CASSLSSGGNTGELFF.

Note on this clone: The sample carries other DNA sequences with the same CDR3. The gene calls are TRBV4-1 and TRBJ2-1; TRBD2 agrees at 11 bases. After removal of 3 bases from V and 4 bases from J, the junction contained 5 bases not matched to a gene. The germline gives CDR1 MGHRA, CDR2 YSYEKL. The CDR3 sequence is 16 residues long. DNA for the CDR3: TGCGCCAGCAGCCAGTCCGGGACTAGCGGTTACAATGAGCAGTTCTTC. Translating it yields CASSQSGTSGYNEQFF.

V and J are TRBV7-6 and TRBJ2-7; D ambiguous. In germline, CDR1 is SGHVS, CDR2 FNYEAQ. CDR3 length equals 14 residues. With 4 bases removed from V and 8 bases from J, the gap between germline ends came to 18 bases. The CDR3 DNA reads as TGTGCCAGCAGCTCAACGCCAGTGTCAAATAAGCAGTACTTC. It is translated as CASSSTPVSNKQYF.

The chain couples TRBV28 to TRBJ2-3; 8 nucleotides line up with TRBD2. From germline, CDR1 is MDHEN and CDR2 SYDVKM. V shed 2 bases and J 3 bases; nucleotides not matched to a gene: 4. There are 15 residues in the CDR3. CDR3 residues: CASSLAGGGTDTQYF. CDR3 bases: TGTGCCAGCAGTTTAGCGGGAGGTGGGACAGATACGCAGTATTTT.

This chain connects TRBV25-1 to TRBJ1-2, with D possibly being TRBD1 (6 bases). This CDR3 has 13 amino acids. Germline V gene lookup returns CDR1 MGHDK and CDR2 SYGVNS. V dropped 6 bases and J dropped 4 bases, with 12 bases sitting between them. The CDR3 DNA follows: TGTGCCAGCAGAAAGGACAGTGGCTATGGCTACACCTTC. It specifies CASRKDSGYGYTF.

This rearrangement joins TRBV9 to TRBJ2-1, with TRBD2 matching over 8 bases. The CDR3 sequence is 17 residues long. Per germline, CDR1 SGDLS and CDR2 YYNGEE. V gave up 0 bases and J gave up 8 bases; unmatched junction bases: 13. CDR3 DNA sequence: TGTGCCAGCAGCGTAGAGACGGGGGCTAGCGGGCCCCATGAGCAGTTCTTC. It encodes CASSVETGASGPHEQFF.

The CDR3 here is CASSPRQAFNEKLFF. For the CDR3, the DNA is TGTGCCAGCAGCCCCAGACAGGCCTTTAATGAAAAACTGTTTTTT. The chain recombines TRBV5-6 with TRBJ1-4; tentative D call: TRBD1 (6 bases). Germline CDR1 is SGHDT and CDR2 is YYEEEE. The length of the CDR3 is 15 residues. V was shortened by 4 bases and J by 4 bases, with 14 bases between the two germline ends.

This chain links TRBV12-2 with TRBJ2-7; the D call TRBD1 from the table was never checked on the DNA. TRBV12-2 is listed as a pseudogene. The CDR3 is 13 amino acids. Here the CDR3 reads CASRLDSSYEQYF. CDR3 nucleotide sequence: TGTGCAAGTCGCCTGGACAGTTCATACGAGCAGTACTTC.

This chain uses TRBV10-3 with TRBJ2-7; tentative D call: TRBD2 (6 bases). Germline assignment: CDR1 ENHRY and CDR2 SYGVKD. The CDR3 runs 18 residues. The V end lost 10 bases, the J end lost 1 base, and 29 bases lay between the germline ends. Here the CDR3 reads CATGRQNSFRGTSYEQYF. CDR3 in DNA: TGTGCCACGGGCCGACAAAACTCCTTTCGGGGGACGTCCTACGAGCAGTACTTC.

The chain employs TRBV5-6 and TRBJ2-7, with 9 bases matching TRBD2. The germline CDR1 and CDR2 sequences are SGHDT and YYEEEE. CDR3 length: 14 residues. V trimming: 3 bases; J trimming: 9 bases; junction bases outside the gene matches: 10. CDR3 sequence (DNA): TGTGCCAGCAGCTCAACCGGGACTAGCATGGGGCAGTACTTC. Protein sequence: CASSSTGTSMGQYF.

The genes are TRBV7-2 and TRBJ2-7; D perhaps matches TRBD2 (5 bases). The germline CDR1 and CDR2 sequences are SGHTA and FQGNSA. V was clipped by 5 bases and J by 7 bases, with 21 bases between them. CDR3 length equals 15 residues. For the CDR3, the DNA is TGTGCCAGCAGCCGTTCGGGTCCTCGATCGGGGGAGCAGTACTTC. Protein sequence: CASSRSGPRSGEQYF.

The CDR3: CASSHVTGNPGANVLTF. In DNA, the CDR3 is TGCGCCAGCAGCCACGTTACAGGAAACCCTGGGGCCAACGTCCTGACTTTC. The genes are TRBV5-1 and TRBJ2-6, with D possibly being TRBD1 (5 bases). Germline V gene lookup returns CDR1 SGHRS and CDR2 YFSETQ. The V and J ends lost 4 bases and 2 bases respectively, with 16 bases between them. This CDR3 has 17 amino acids.

This chain links TRBV5-4 with TRBJ2-7, with TRBD1 identical over 8 bases. The germline V gene has CDR1 SGHNT and CDR2 YYREEE (reference sequence). V shed 6 bases and J 3 bases; nucleotides not matched to a gene: 5. This CDR3 is 13 amino acids long. The CDR3 protein is CASKSQGVYEQYF. In nucleotides, the CDR3 is TGTGCCAGCAAATCACAGGGGGTCTACGAGCAGTACTTC.

The chain is built from TRBV29-1 and TRBJ2-5, with 11 bases that match TRBD2. The CDR3 is 13 residues long. Per germline, CDR1 SQVTM and CDR2 ANQGSEA. The CDR3 region is CTTAASGRQTQYF. The CDR3 DNA is TGCACCACCGCTGCTAGCGGGAGGCAGACCCAGTACTTC.

The chain joins TRBV6-6 to TRBJ1-1, with D possibly matching TRBD1 (5 bases). Germline assignment: CDR1 MNHNY and CDR2 SVGAGI (reference sequence). Trimming shortened V by 0 bases and J by 2 bases, and 13 bases separated the two germline ends. The CDR3 sequence is 16 residues long. The CDR3 is CASSYSSPGVNTEAFF. The CDR3 DNA reads as TGTGCCAGCAGTTACTCGTCGCCGGGGGTCAACACTGAAGCTTTCTTT.

The V gene is TRBV5-1, the J gene TRBJ2-3, with TRBD2 identical over 13 bases. CDR1 and CDR2 (germline): SGHRS, YFSETQ. V shed 3 bases and J 4 bases; nucleotides not matched to a gene: 2. This CDR3 spans 15 amino acids. For the CDR3, the DNA is TGCGCCAGCAGCTCCGGGACTAGCGGGGCAGATACGCAGTATTTT. It translates to CASSSGTSGADTQYF.

This chain links TRBV4-3 with TRBJ1-1; D possibly corresponds to TRBD1 (5 bases). V was trimmed by 5 bases and J by 3 bases, leaving 13 bases between them. The V gene's germline CDR1 is LGHNA and CDR2 YSLEER. There are 14 residues in the CDR3. The CDR3 DNA sequence: TGCGCCAGCAGCGGGGGGAGTCGGCACACTGAAGCTTTCTTT. It translates to CASSGGSRHTEAFF.

This clone was counted a single time. The chain links TRBV11-2 to TRBJ2-7; the match to TRBD1 covers 10 bases. Germline CDR1 is SGHAT and CDR2 is FQNNGV. Trimming removed 5 bases from V and 5 bases from J; junction bases left unmatched: 12. The CDR3 length is 16 residues. The CDR3 coding sequence is TGTGCCAGCAGCCGGGCTCCCGGGACAGGGGTCGACGAGCAGTACTTC. As protein: CASSRAPGTGVDEQYF.

The chain uses TRBV6-6 and TRBJ2-3; tentative D call: TRBD1 (7 bases). This CDR3 has 16 residues. The V and J ends lost 8 bases and 0 bases respectively, with 18 bases between them. The germline gives CDR1 MNHNY, CDR2 SVGAGI (reference sequence). CDR3 region: CASGSRGVGSTDTQYF. The CDR3 DNA is TGTGCCAGCGGCTCCAGGGGGGTTGGGAGCACAGATACGCAGTATTTT.

As DNA, the CDR3 is TGTGCCAGCAGTTTAGCACTAGCGAAGGCAGATACGCAGTATTTT. It is translated as CASSLALAKADTQYF. The chain recombines TRBV28 with TRBJ2-3, with 7 bases aligning to TRBD2. Germline trimming cut 2 bases from V and 4 bases from J; bases unmatched to any gene: 6. Germline CDR1 reads MDHEN; CDR2 reads SYDVKM. The CDR3 is made up of 15 amino acids.

The chain combines TRBV28 with TRBJ2-1, with D unresolved. In germline, CDR1 is MDHEN, CDR2 SYDVKM. With 7 bases removed from V and 2 bases from J, the gap between germline ends came to 9 bases. This CDR3 region has 13 residues. The CDR3 region has the DNA TGTGCCAGCACCCCAGGTCCCTACAATGAGCAGTTCTTC. It specifies CASTPGPYNEQFF.

This clone appeared a few times. The rearrangement uses TRBV12-1 and TRBJ2-3; the D call of TRBD1 is as the table states it, not checked on the DNA. TRBV12-1 is designated a pseudogene. The CDR3 is 15 residues long. The CDR3 coding sequence is TGTGCCAGCAGCTTTGGGTCGACAATGACAGATACGCAGTATTTT. Amino acids: CASSFGSTMTDTQYF.

The chain couples TRBV5-4 to TRBJ1-2; 7 nucleotides align to TRBD1. The CDR3 extends over 12 amino acids. V was clipped by 4 bases and J by 8 bases; unmatched bases: 5. Germline assignment: CDR1 SGHNT and CDR2 YYREEE (reference sequence). The CDR3 here is CASSPTGKGYTF. CDR3 bases: TGTGCCAGCAGCCCGACAGGGAAGGGCTACACCTTC.

The gene calls are TRBV19 and TRBJ1-5; possible D gene TRBD1, 5 bases. V dropped 6 bases and J dropped 2 bases, with 11 bases sitting between them. This CDR3 spans 14 amino acids. CDR1 LNHDA and CDR2 SQIVND come from the germline V gene (reference sequence). DNA of the CDR3: TGTGCCAGTAGCCTCCAGGGTGGCAATCAGCCCCAGCATTTT. Protein product: CASSLQGGNQPQHF.